This passage covers 12 T cell receptor beta chains from one sample sequenced in a study of CD4 T cells in relation to SARS-CoV-2 and coronaviruses. The antigens for these receptors are not known. Sequenced by immunoSEQ multiplex PCR; TCRdb stores in-frame clones only, minus some. The profile covers around 40,000 clones, with over 75% appearing a single time and 1.2% taken by the ten largest. The sequencing input was naive CD4+ T cells from PBMCs, cultured in vitro. As to subset: naive CD4+ T cells isolated by negative enrichment. The receptors were gathered from an adult with COVID-19.

This chain connects TRBV5-1 to TRBJ2-7, with D maybe TRBD2 (6 bases). Germline values: CDR1 SGHRS, CDR2 YFSETQ. Trimming cost V 4 bases and J 6 bases, with 17 bases left between them. The CDR3 has 14 residues. In DNA, the CDR3 is TGCGCCAGCAGCCCCATCGGGGGTTGGAGCGAGCAGTACTTC. Its translation: CASSPIGGWSEQYF.

The chain has TRBV19 and TRBJ2-4, with 12 bases fitting TRBD2. This CDR3 comprises 20 residues. V lost 5 bases and J lost 0; bases outside the gene matches: 14. From germline, CDR1 is LNHDA and CDR2 SQIVND (reference sequence). The CDR3: CASSRTSGRMAGLAKNIQYF. The CDR3 DNA follows: TGTGCCAGTAGTCGCACTAGCGGGAGGATGGCGGGTCTAGCCAAAAACATTCAGTACTTC.

J is TRBJ1-6 and V is TRBV30, with D possibly TRBD1 on 5 matching bases. V lost 2 bases, J lost 8 bases, and 10 bases lay in between. CDR1 GTSNPN and CDR2 SVGIG come from the germline V gene (reference sequence). The CDR3 runs to 13 residues. The CDR3 protein is CAWSPRGDSPLHF. As DNA, the CDR3 is TGTGCCTGGAGTCCGCGGGGGGATTCACCCCTCCACTTT.

The V call is TRBV6-5, the J call TRBJ2-5; 7 bases map to TRBD2. The germline CDR1 and CDR2 sequences are MNHEY and SVGAGI. This CDR3 is 14 amino acids long. V shed 6 bases and J 4 bases; nucleotides not matched to a gene: 8. The CDR3 sequence: CASRDPGLRETQYF. The CDR3 DNA follows: TGTGCCAGCAGGGACCCGGGACTAAGAGAGACCCAGTACTTC.

This chain links TRBV6-6 with TRBJ2-5; the match to TRBD1 covers 7 bases. Per germline, CDR1 MNHNY and CDR2 SVGAGI (reference sequence). The CDR3 totals 15 residues. Trimming cost V 4 bases and J 2 bases; bases outside gene matches: 7. Here the CDR3 reads CASSSNRQGQETQYF. The CDR3 coding sequence is TGTGCCAGCAGTTCCAATCGACAGGGACAAGAGACCCAGTACTTC.

The table lists this clone with a few counts. The rearrangement uses TRBV7-6 and TRBJ2-1; 12 bases agree with TRBD2. After removal of 2 bases from V and 4 bases from J, the junction contained 3 bases not matched to a gene. Germline-derived CDR1 and CDR2 are SGHVS and FNYEAQ. This CDR3 spans 16 amino acids. CDR3 residues: CASSLRGTSGYNEQFF. CDR3 DNA sequence: TGTGCCAGCAGCTTACGAGGGACTAGCGGGTACAATGAGCAGTTCTTC.

This clone has only a few counts. The chain employs TRBV18 and TRBJ1-1; D gene ambiguous. This CDR3 has 13 residues. The germline CDR1 and CDR2 sequences are KGHSH and LQKENI. Deletions cut 3 bases from V and 0 bases from J, with 5 bases between. As DNA, the CDR3 is TGTGCCAGCTCACCCGATATGAACACTGAAGCTTTCTTT. This encodes CASSPDMNTEAFF.

The rearrangement uses TRBV28 and TRBJ1-6; D is ambiguous. CDR1 is MDHEN, CDR2 SYDVKM, per germline. V was shortened by 4 bases and J by 9 bases, with 7 bases between the two germline ends. The CDR3 totals 12 residues. This CDR3 is CASSSHSSPLHF. The CDR3 nucleotides are TGTGCCAGCAGTTCCCATAGTTCACCCCTCCACTTT.

The chain has TRBV9 and TRBJ2-3; 7 bases are shared with TRBD1. Trimming took 6 bases from V and 5 from J; bases not matched to a gene: 12. In germline, CDR1 is SGDLS, CDR2 YYNGEE. CDR3 length: 15 residues. The CDR3 is CASTLEGASGDTQYF. DNA for the CDR3: TGTGCCAGCACACTAGAGGGGGCCTCTGGAGATACGCAGTATTTT.

The gene calls are TRBV6-2 or TRBV6-3 and TRBJ1-1, with D hard to call. The CDR3 totals 14 residues. V was clipped by 0 bases and J by 5 bases, with 10 bases between them. Germline-derived CDR1 and CDR2 are MNHEY and SVGEGT. CDR3 region: CASSYSIGVTEAFF. DNA for the CDR3: TGTGCCAGCAGTTACTCGATTGGGGTAACTGAAGCTTTCTTT.

The CDR3 coding sequence is TGTGCCAGCAGCCCCGAAAGGGGGACAGTCTATGGCTACACCTTC. This codes for CASSPERGTVYGYTF. This chain connects TRBV11-2 to TRBJ1-2; 7 nucleotides align to TRBD1. The J segment lost 4 bases and the V segment lost 5 bases, leaving 10 bases of the junction unmatched. The CDR3 is 15 amino acids. The germline V gene encodes CDR1 SGHAT and CDR2 FQNNGV.

V is TRBV6-5 and J is TRBJ1-5; TRBD1 matches 7 bases. Germline CDR1 MNHEY, CDR2 SVGAGI. The V gene end was trimmed by 8 bases and the J gene end by 7 bases; junction bases not matched to a gene: 2. The CDR3 runs to 11 residues. The CDR3 here is CASPRGQPQHF. The DNA for the CDR3 is TGTGCCAGCCCCAGGGGGCAGCCCCAGCATTTT.